What follows are 9 T cell receptor beta chains derived from one specimen sequenced in a study of T cells in Graves' hyperthyroidism and ophthalmopathy (dated by TCRdb to between 2017 and 2020). The protocol used for the library was multiplex PCR. Sequencing was performed on an Illumina HiSeq 2000. The TCR beta CDR3 regions were amplified from RNA transcripts. For the first round of RT-PCR on the TCR CDR3, the HTBI primer set was used together with the Qiagen OneStep RT-PCR kit. TCRdb reran the public reads through fastp at Q25 and MiXCR, keeping productive beta chains. Rows merge per CDR3 protein into single entries with the most common DNA and genes. In this sample the table shows 250,000 to 400,000 distinct CDR3 sequences, roughly an eighth of which occur a single time. Of the sample, roughly 35% falls within the top ten clones. Source material: blood. The receptors were sampled from a woman in her thirties or forties with Graves' ophthalmopathy.

This clonotype was seen only a few times. V gene TRBV25-1 combines with J gene TRBJ1-2; D is uncertain. V was cut by 2 bases and J by 8 bases, with 18 bases left in between. From germline, CDR1 is MGHDK and CDR2 SYGVNS. CDR3 size: 15 residues. The CDR3, as DNA: TGTGCCAGCAGTGAAGGAAGAGAGGGCAGGAAGGGCTACACCTTC. The encoded protein is CASSEGREGRKGYTF.

The rearrangement joins TRBV6-5 to TRBJ1-2; unclear D gene. Germline V gene lookup returns CDR1 MNHEY and CDR2 SVGAGI. The CDR3 runs to 14 residues. V shed 0 bases and J shed 3 bases, with 8 bases lying between them. CDR3 coding DNA: TGTGCCAGCAGTTACTCGAGGCGTGACTATGGCTACACCTTC. As protein: CASSYSRRDYGYTF.

This clonotype was observed at least ten times. The chain carries TRBV7-2 and TRBJ2-2, with 9 bases identical to TRBD1. Trimming cost V 5 bases and J 7 bases; bases outside gene matches: 17. Germline CDR1 is SGHTA and CDR2 is FQGNSA. This CDR3 comprises 18 residues. CDR3 DNA: TGTGCCAGCAGCGTCACTATCGCCGGGACAGGGACCATCGGGGAGCTGTTTTTT. Protein product: CASSVTIAGTGTIGELFF.

Concerning this clonotype itself: A much larger clone sits a single nucleotide away, making a read error possible. V and J are TRBV20-1 and TRBJ1-2, with TRBD1 matching over 10 bases. J was trimmed by 7 bases and V by 4 bases; bases with no gene match: 9. This CDR3 is built from 14 residues. Germline loops: CDR1 DFQATT, CDR2 SNEGSKA (reference sequence). CDR3 bases: TGCAGTGCTAACCGACAGGGGGCGGTGTCTGGCTACACCTTC. Encoded protein: CSANRQGAVSGYTF.

This clonotype was counted a few times. This chain links TRBV11-2 with TRBJ2-1, with TRBD2 as a possible D gene (6 bases). The V gene lost 6 bases and the J gene lost 0 bases, with 15 bases spanning the gap. Germline CDR1 and CDR2: SGHAT and FQNNGV. The CDR3 length is 16 residues. CDR3 nucleotide sequence: TGTGCCAGCAGTTTATACGGGAGAACCTCCTACAATGAGCAGTTCTTC. As protein: CASSLYGRTSYNEQFF.

This rearrangement joins TRBV5-8 to TRBJ1-5; possible D gene TRBD1, 6 bases. This CDR3 is 16 amino acids long. The V and J ends lost 4 bases and 6 bases respectively, with 20 bases between them. CDR1 is SGHTS, CDR2 YDEGEE, per germline. The CDR3 sequence is CASSRATGTGSQPQHF. The CDR3 coding sequence is TGTGCCAGCAGCAGAGCCACAGGGACCGGCTCTCAGCCCCAGCATTTT.

This rearrangement joins TRBV28 to TRBJ2-7, with D perhaps matching TRBD2 (6 bases). Per the germline V gene, CDR1 is MDHEN and CDR2 is SYDVKM. The CDR3 contains 18 residues. V was trimmed by 3 bases and J by 2 bases, leaving 23 bases between them. The CDR3 DNA reads as TGTGCCAGCAGTTTTACCAAAGTGGAGGGGCCCCTCGCCTACGAGCAGTACTTC. Amino acids: CASSFTKVEGPLAYEQYF.

The genes are TRBV5-5 and TRBJ2-5; maybe TRBD1 (6 bases). With 6 bases removed from V and 1 base from J, the gap between germline ends came to 13 bases. Per the germline V gene, CDR1 is SGHKS and CDR2 is YYEKEE (reference sequence). This CDR3 is 14 amino acids long. CDR3 DNA sequence: TGTGCCAGCAAATTAACAGGGAGCCAAGAGACCCAGTACTTC. The encoded protein is CASKLTGSQETQYF.

The table lists this clonotype with many counts. The chain employs TRBV12-3 or TRBV12-4 and TRBJ2-2; D might be TRBD1 (6 bases). V was clipped by 7 bases and J by 1 base, with 13 bases between them. This CDR3 spans 15 amino acids. Here the CDR3 reads CASTPATGNTGELFF. CDR3 sequence (DNA): TGTGCCAGCACCCCCGCGACAGGGAACACCGGGGAGCTGTTTTTT.